A selection of T cell receptor beta chains follows, all from one sample in a study of cytomegalovirus exposure and HLA in healthy donors. Sequenced by immunoSEQ multiplex PCR; TCRdb stores in-frame clones only, minus some. The table records over 50,000 clones, 90% to 96% of them present only once. Sequenced sample: PBMCs. Receptors were obtained from a woman between 18 and 30 years old in good health and CMV-seronegative. Each CDR3 is given with its conserved first and last residue. Each record gives: V gene, clone size, J gene, D gene, CDR3 DNA, CDR3 protein. The D gene is left open where the match is weak. A clone size is listed for some rows: how often the clone was seen (once, few, many), or a class if it is expanded.

>TRBV7-8|.|TRBJ2-1|TRBD2
TGTGCCAGCAGCTTAGGGCCTAGGGGCGGGGGCTACAATGAGCAGTTCTTC
CASSLGPRGGGYNEQFF
>TRBV11-2|.|TRBJ2-5|TRBD2
TGTGCCAGCAGCTTAGGCGGGGGAGGGGAGACCCAGTACTTC
CASSLGGGGETQYF
>TRBV15|.|TRBJ2-3|.
TGTGCCACCCCGGGACACCACACAGATACGCAGTATTTT
CATPGHHTDTQYF
>TRBV7-9|.|TRBJ1-1|TRBD1
TGTGCCAGCAGCCTCGGGACAGGGGGTATGAACACTGAAGCTTTCTTT
CASSLGTGGMNTEAFF
>TRBV18|.|TRBJ2-7|.
TGTGCCAGCTCACCACCGGCGGGAAGTATGGGCGAGCAGTACTTC
CASSPPAGSMGEQYF
>TRBV11-2|.|TRBJ2-3|.
TGTGCCAGCAGCACCAGGACAGCGGATTCCACAGATACGCAGTATTTT
CASSTRTADSTDTQYF
>TRBV11-3|.|TRBJ2-1|TRBD2
TGTGCCAGCACCGATCGGACTAGCGGGAGTGGTGAGCAGTTCTTC
CASTDRTSGSGEQFF
>TRBV7-2|.|TRBJ2-5|TRBD2
TGTGCCAGCAGCTTACCGGCTAGCGGGAGTGAGACCCAGTACTTC
CASSLPASGSETQYF
>TRBV7-3|.|TRBJ2-2|TRBD2
TGTGCCAGCAGCCGCCGGACTAGCGGGGTGGTCGGGGAGCTGTTTTTT
CASSRRTSGVVGELFF
>TRBV5-1|.|TRBJ2-3|TRBD2
TGCGCCAGCAGCCCCGGGGTAGCGGGGGACACAGATACGCAGTATTTT
CASSPGVAGDTDTQYF
>TRBV27|.|TRBJ2-7|TRBD2
TGTGCCAGCAGTTTATCGGGAGGGGTGGAGTACTTC
CASSLSGGVEYF
>TRBV7-9|.|TRBJ1-2|.
TGTGCCAGCAGCTTAGATGTCTTGTCCCCCGGGGGCTATGGCTACACCTTC
CASSLDVLSPGGYGYTF
>TRBV15|.|TRBJ1-5|TRBD1
TGTGCCACCAGCAGAGGGGGACAGGGACGGCCCCAGCATTTT
CATSRGGQGRPQHF
>TRBV29-1|.|TRBJ1-1|.
TGCAGCGTTGAAGGTAGTTATGAGGGCCTGGACACTGAAGCTTTCTTT
CSVEGSYEGLDTEAFF
>TRBV7-9|.|TRBJ1-2|TRBD1
TGTGCCAGCAGCTCCGGGACAGAGAACTATGGCTACACCTTC
CASSSGTENYGYTF
>TRBV5-6|.|TRBJ2-2|TRBD2
TGTGCCAGCAGCTTGGTTCGGGGGGCCGGGGAGCTGTTTTTT
CASSLVRGAGELFF
>TRBV6-6|.|TRBJ1-2|.
TGTGCCAGCGAGAGGTCCTCCTATGGCTACACCTTC
CASERSSYGYTF
>TRBV7-9|.|TRBJ2-2|TRBD1
TGTGCCAGCAGCGGCCGACAGGGTGCGAGCATGCCGACCGGGGAGCTGTTTTTT
CASSGRQGASMPTGELFF
>TRBV30|.|TRBJ1-1|.
TGTGCCTGGAGTGCCCTAAACACTGAAGCTTTCTTT
CAWSALNTEAFF
>TRBV6-5|.|TRBJ2-7|.
TGTGCCAGCAGTTTGCGGTCTCCATCCTACGAGCAGTACTTC
CASSLRSPSYEQYF
>TRBV15|.|TRBJ1-1|TRBD1
TGTGCCACCAGCAGAGATGGGGGACAGGCTTTCTTT
CATSRDGGQAFF
>TRBV7-9|.|TRBJ2-1|.
TGTGCCAGCAGCTACGATTCTAGCGCTCGGGAGCAGTTCTTC
CASSYDSSAREQFF
>TRBV7-9|.|TRBJ1-1|.
TGTGCCAGCAGCCCCCCGTTTAACACTGAAGCTTTCTTT
CASSPPFNTEAFF
>TRBV6-1|.|TRBJ2-1|.
TGTGCCAGCAGTGAATGGGGAGAATCCTCCTACAATGAGCAGTTCTTC
CASSEWGESSYNEQFF
>TRBV29-1|.|TRBJ2-2|.
TGCAGCGCCACGACCCCGGGGGGCAACAAGGGCCCGGGCGGGGAGCTGTTTTTT
CSATTPGGNKGPGGELFF
>TRBV19|.|TRBJ1-2|.
TGTGCCAGTAGCCATCCGCAGGGTTGGGGAGGCTACACCTTC
CASSHPQGWGGYTF
>TRBV6-6|.|TRBJ2-3|.
TGTGCCAGCAGTTACCTCGGGGGAGGGGGAACAGATACGCAGTATTTT
CASSYLGGGGTDTQYF
>TRBV18|.|TRBJ2-5|.
TGTGCCAGCTCACCAGGGCGGGAAGCCAGGACCCAGTACTTC
CASSPGREARTQYF
>TRBV7-2|.|TRBJ2-3|TRBD2
TGTGCCAGCAGCCCGGGACTAGCTGCAGATACGCAGTATTTT
CASSPGLAADTQYF
>TRBV28|.|TRBJ1-5|TRBD1
TGTGCCAGCAGTTTACCCCCCCACAGGGGCGGGAATCAGCCCCAGCATTTT
CASSLPPHRGGNQPQHF
>TRBV6-1|.|TRBJ1-1|.
TGTGCCAGCAGTGAATGGCCGGGCAGGGATGAAGCTTTCTTT
CASSEWPGRDEAFF
>TRBV6-5|.|TRBJ2-1|.
TGTGCCAGCAGTTACCTAGCAGCAGGATACAATGAGCAGTTCTTC
CASSYLAAGYNEQFF
>TRBV7-2|.|TRBJ2-1|TRBD2
TGTGCCAGCAGCCCAGGCCTAGCGGGAGAAAACAATGAGCAGTTCTTC
CASSPGLAGENNEQFF
>TRBV15|.|TRBJ2-1|.
TGTGCCACCAGCAGAGGGAGTAGTTTCGATGAGCAGTTCTTC
CATSRGSSFDEQFF
>TRBV7-9|few|TRBJ2-2|.
TGTGCCAGCAGCCGACAGGCCGGGAACACCGGGGAGCTGTTTTTT
CASSRQAGNTGELFF
>TRBV7-9|.|TRBJ2-2|.
TGTGCCAGCAGCCGAGAGGTTCCCACCGGGGAGCTGTTTTTT
CASSREVPTGELFF
>TRBV10-3|.|TRBJ2-7|.
TGTGCCGCCCGGGGGTGGGGGTCCTCCTACGAGCAGTACTTC
CAARGWGSSYEQYF
>TRBV29-1|.|TRBJ2-5|.
TGCAGCGTCGCCCTCGGTTTCCAAGAGACCCAGTACTTC
CSVALGFQETQYF
>TRBV6-1|.|TRBJ2-3|.
TGTGCCAGCAGTCTTGACACCTCCCAAGGTACGCAGTATTTT
CASSLDTSQGTQYF
>TRBV7-3|.|TRBJ2-5|.
TGTGCCAGCAGCTTTCTTGGCGGGGAAGAGACCCAGTACTTC
CASSFLGGEETQYF